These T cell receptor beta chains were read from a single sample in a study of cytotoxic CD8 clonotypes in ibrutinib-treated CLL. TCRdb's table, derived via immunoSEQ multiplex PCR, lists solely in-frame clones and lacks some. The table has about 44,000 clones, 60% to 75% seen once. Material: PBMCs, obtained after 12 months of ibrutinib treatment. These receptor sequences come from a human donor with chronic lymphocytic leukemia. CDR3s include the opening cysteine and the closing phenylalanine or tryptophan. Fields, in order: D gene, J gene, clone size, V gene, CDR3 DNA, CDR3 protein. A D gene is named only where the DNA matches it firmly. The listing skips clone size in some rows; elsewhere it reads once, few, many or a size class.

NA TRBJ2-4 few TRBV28 TGTGCCAGCAGTTTCGGGGGAGAAAGGAACATTCAGTACTTC CASSFGGERNIQYF
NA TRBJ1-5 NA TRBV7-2 TGTGCCAGCAGCCACGACAAGCGGCAGCCCCAGCATTTT CASSHDKRQPQHF
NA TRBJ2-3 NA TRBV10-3 TGTGCCATCAGTGCCGGCCGGGCAGGTATTGATACGCAGTATTTT CAISAGRAGIDTQYF
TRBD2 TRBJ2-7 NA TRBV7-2 TGTGCCAGCAGCTCGGGACTAGCGGGAACCTACGAGCAGTACTTC CASSSGLAGTYEQYF
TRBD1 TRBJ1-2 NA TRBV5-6 TGTGCCAGCAGCTTGTCGGGACAGGAGGACTATGGCTACACCTTC CASSLSGQEDYGYTF
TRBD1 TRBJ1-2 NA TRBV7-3 TGTGCCAGCAGCCCGGGACAGGGGTATGGCTACACCTTC CASSPGQGYGYTF
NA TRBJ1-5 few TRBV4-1 TGCGCCAGCAGCCAATTTCTTAGCAATCAGCCCCAGCATTTT CASSQFLSNQPQHF
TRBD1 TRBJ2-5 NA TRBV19 TGTGCCAGTAGGGACAGGCCAGCCGGAGACCAGTACTTC CASRDRPAGDQYF
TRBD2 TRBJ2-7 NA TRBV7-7 TGTGCCAGCAGCGTATCTAGCGGGAGTTCGTACGAGCAGTACTTC CASSVSSGSSYEQYF
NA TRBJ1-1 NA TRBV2 TGTGCCAGCAGTGATCCCAGGGGAGGTACTGAAGCTTTCTTT CASSDPRGGTEAFF
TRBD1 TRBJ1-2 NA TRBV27 TGTGCCAGCAGGTTTGGGACAGCCCGGGGTGGCTACACCTTC CASRFGTARGGYTF
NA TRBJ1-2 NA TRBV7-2 TGTGCCAGCAGCTTAATGAACTATGGCTACACCTTC CASSLMNYGYTF
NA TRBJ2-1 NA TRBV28 TGTGCCAGCAGTTTACGCGGGACACCCTACAATGAGCAGTTCTTC CASSLRGTPYNEQFF
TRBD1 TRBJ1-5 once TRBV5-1 TGCGCCAGCAGCTCCGGGACAGGGGGCGGGAATCAGCCCCAGCATTTT CASSSGTGGGNQPQHF
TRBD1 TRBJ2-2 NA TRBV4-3 TGCGCCAGCAGAAGGACAGGGTCCGGGGAGCTGTTTTTT CASRRTGSGELFF
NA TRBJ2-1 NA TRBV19 TGTGCCAGTAGTATAGAAGGGCCCCCCTACAATGAGCAGTTCTTC CASSIEGPPYNEQFF
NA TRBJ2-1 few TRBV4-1 TGCGCCAGCAGCCAAGATCTCTTTAGGACTACTGACAATGAGCAGTTCTTC CASSQDLFRTTDNEQFF
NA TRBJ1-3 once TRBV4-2 TGTGCCAGCAGCCAAAATCCAATTGCCGGGGGACTCTCTGGAAACACCATATATTTT CASSQNPIAGGLSGNTIYF
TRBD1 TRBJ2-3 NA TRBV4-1 TGCGCCAGCAGCCAAGGAACCGGGACAGGGCGGGCAGATACGCAGTATTTT CASSQGTGTGRADTQYF
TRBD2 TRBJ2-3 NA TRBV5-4 TGTGCCAGCAGCCGTCTAGCGGGAGGAACAGATACGCAGTATTTT CASSRLAGGTDTQYF
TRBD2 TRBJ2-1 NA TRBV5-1 TGCGCCAGCAGCCCTAGCGGGTTTTACAATGAGCAGTTCTTC CASSPSGFYNEQFF
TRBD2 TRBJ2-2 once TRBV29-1 TGCAGCGTCGTTCCCTCTGCGGGAGGGGGCACCGGGGAGCTGTTTTTT CSVVPSAGGGTGELFF
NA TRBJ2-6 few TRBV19 TGTGCCACCAAACGAGGCTCTGGGGCCAACGTCCTGACTTTC CATKRGSGANVLTF
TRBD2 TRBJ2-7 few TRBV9 TGTGCCAGCAGCCTCGGGACTAGCGGGAGCTACGAGCAGTACTTC CASSLGTSGSYEQYF
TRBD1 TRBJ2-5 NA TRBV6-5 TGTGCCAGCAGCAGACAGGGCGGAGAGACCCAGTACTTC CASSRQGGETQYF
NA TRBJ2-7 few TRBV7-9 TGTGCCAGCAGCCCGAAGGTGAGGATTTCTAACGAGCAGTACTTC CASSPKVRISNEQYF
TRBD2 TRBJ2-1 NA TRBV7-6 TGTGCCAGCAGCTTAGGGCACCCCGGGACTACTAGCAATGAGCAGTTCTTC CASSLGHPGTTSNEQFF